Sequencing of this T cell receptor beta chain was carried out in a study of metastatic and nonmetastatic thyroid tumors. Whole-study context: For malignant and benign thyroid patients, tumor or nodule tissue and blood were the sources whose repertoires were compared.

Per the authors' pipeline: The distant-metastasis classifier for papillary thyroid cancer was built from CDR3 differences across clinicopathological groups. TCRdb re-called the PCR reads with MiXCR. The V and J calls and clone size are TCRdb's, not the authors'. Of tens of thousands of clones listed, about 4% were seen once; the top ten hold 21%. With respect to this clone: Its specificity is not known. A junction end diverges from the germline sequence, so it may reflect a read error.

Every patient underwent thyroid surgery untreated. Study-level findings and limits: The study reportedly found significantly higher TCR beta diversity in malignant thyroid tumors than benign nodules, in blood and tumor.

This CDR3 is built from 18 residues. CDR1 MNHEY and CDR2 SMNVEV come from the germline V gene (reference sequence). The chain couples TRBV27 to TRBJ1-5, with a possible D match to TRBD1 (5 bases). Sequencing input: blood. The receptor's source is a female donor with papillary thyroid cancer or a benign thyroid nodule (not recorded which). Some clones in this sample may be carry-over from other donors' samples. As DNA, the CDR3 is TGTGCCAGCAGTTCGACAGCCAGACGCGAGATTAGCAATCATCCCCAGCATTTC. Protein: CASSSTARREISNHPQHF.